Following are 20 T cell receptor beta chains from one sample sequenced in a study of regulatory T cells in long-lasting Graves disease (dated by TCRdb to about 2021). Preparation of the library involved multiplex PCR. The instrument was an Illumina HiSeq 4000. To build TCR beta libraries, CDR3 regions were amplified by Arm-PCR using iRepertoire HTBI primers. TCRdb reworked the public reads: Q25 trimming with fastp, MiXCR clone assembly, productive beta chains retained. Each entry is one CDR3 protein sequence, shown with its most common DNA and genes. The sample contains around 450,000 distinct CDR3 sequences, 15% of them found a single time. Jointly, the top ten make up roughly 8% of the sample. The sample's time point, from its label and the paper: newly diagnosed GD, antithyroid drugs for less than 3 months. For both TCR sequencing and RNA sequencing, RNA was extracted from PBMCs using TRIzol. These records were also assigned to another study, of T cells in Graves' hyperthyroidism and ophthalmopathy.

Here the sequenced sample was peripheral blood mononuclear cells (PBMCs), taken at new diagnosis, from a patient treated with antithyroid drugs. These receptors were obtained from a middle-aged woman with Graves disease. Donor details come from another sample of the same person, matched by shared clones.

V gene TRBV27 combines with J gene TRBJ2-5; 13 nucleotides align to TRBD2. Germline assignment: CDR1 MNHEY and CDR2 SMNVEV (reference sequence). The CDR3 is 16 residues long. With 6 bases clipped from V and 4 bases from J, the junction kept 8 bases outside the gene matches. CDR3 DNA sequence: TGTGCCAGCAGCAGGACTAGCGGGAGTAATGGAGAGACCCAGTACTTC. It yields the protein CASSRTSGSNGETQYF.

The V gene is TRBV20-1, the J gene TRBJ2-3; 11 bases align to TRBD2. This CDR3 spans 18 amino acids. Losses at the gene ends were 1 base for V and 3 bases for J; bases not matched to a gene: 12. Per the germline V gene, CDR1 is DFQATT and CDR2 is SNEGSKA (reference sequence). The CDR3 sequence: CSARAGTSGGGSTDTQYF. The CDR3 bases are TGCAGTGCTAGAGCGGGGACTAGCGGAGGGGGGAGTACAGATACGCAGTATTTT.

This clonotype was picked up many times. V and J are TRBV5-1 and TRBJ2-7; D unclear. The CDR3 runs 15 residues. The germline V and J ends were trimmed by 0 bases and 3 bases, with 13 bases remaining between them. The germline CDR1 and CDR2 sequences are SGHRS and YFSETQ. The CDR3 loop reads CASSLAVGIVYEQYF. DNA of the CDR3: TGCGCCAGCAGCTTGGCCGTGGGAATAGTCTACGAGCAGTACTTC. The whole variable domain, remainder taken from reference TRBV5-1 and TRBJ2-7, is KAGVTQTPRYLIKTRGQQVTLSCSPISGHRSVSWYQQTPGQGLQFLFEYFSETQRNKGNFPGRFSGRQFSNSRSEMNVSTLELGDSALYLCASSLAVGIVYEQYFGPGTRLTVT.

The CDR3 region is CSATGTGDTQYF. CDR3 bases: TGCAGTGCTACCGGGACAGGAGATACGCAGTATTTT. The V and J genes are TRBV20-1 and TRBJ2-3, with 8 bases aligning to TRBD1. Germline V gene data show CDR1 as DFQATT and CDR2 as SNEGSKA (reference sequence). The CDR3 totals 12 residues. V was clipped by 4 bases and J by 5 bases; unmatched bases: 2.

This clonotype has only a few counts. The chain carries TRBV6-1 and TRBJ2-1; D remains ambiguous. CDR3 length: 12 residues. The V end was cut by 10 bases, the J end by 4 bases, with 11 bases between. The germline gives CDR1 MNHNS, CDR2 SASEGT. The CDR3 sequence is CATRPAYNEQFF. For the CDR3, the DNA is TGTGCCACCCGACCAGCGTACAATGAGCAGTTCTTC.

Comments on this clonotype: In this CDR3 the conserved last residue, phenylalanine or tryptophan, is missing, so a read error is likely. Because the CDR3's place on the DNA is in doubt, the DNA is left out and the CDR3 is given as listed by TCRdb. The rearrangement joins TRBV6-5 to TRBJ2-1. Germline V gives CDR1 MNHEY, CDR2 SVGAGI. The CDR3 is 14 residues long, ends included. CDR3 amino acids: CASSYGSSYNERFL.

The chain carries TRBV20-1 and TRBJ1-2; unclear D gene. V lost 0 bases and J 3 bases, leaving 14 bases between the germline ends. CDR1 and CDR2 (germline): DFQATT, SNEGSKA (reference sequence). There are 15 residues in the CDR3. The CDR3 loop reads CSARDLGSWDYGYTF. The CDR3 bases are TGCAGTGCTAGAGATTTAGGGAGTTGGGACTATGGCTACACCTTC.

The chain links TRBV30 to TRBJ1-5, with D possibly TRBD1 on 5 matching bases. The CDR3 is 15 amino acids. Germline V CDR1 and CDR2: GTSNPN, SVGIG (reference sequence). V shed 3 bases and J shed 0 bases, with 12 bases lying between them. Written as DNA, the CDR3 is TGTGCCTGGAGGTCTGGGCAGGGTAGCAATCAGCCCCAGCATTTT. It is translated as CAWRSGQGSNQPQHF.

Many counts were recorded for this clonotype. The chain links TRBV12-3 or TRBV12-4 to TRBJ2-1; 7 bases align to TRBD2. The CDR3 is 15 amino acids. V lost 3 bases to trimming and J lost 4 bases; unmatched junction nucleotides: 6. CDR3 sequence reads: CASSLLAAFYNEQFF. CDR3 bases: TGTGCCAGCAGTTTGCTAGCGGCCTTTTACAATGAGCAGTTCTTC.

V is TRBV20-1 and J is TRBJ1-5, with D possibly TRBD1 on 5 matching bases. The V gene's germline CDR1 is DFQATT and CDR2 SNEGSKA (reference sequence). V was clipped by 5 bases and J by 5 bases, with 13 bases between them. There are 13 residues in the CDR3. CDR3 sequence (DNA): TGCAGTGCTGGCCGGGACGGGGATCAGCCCCAGCATTTT. Its protein is CSAGRDGDQPQHF.

The chain couples TRBV20-1 to TRBJ1-1, with D tentatively TRBD1 (5 bases). V was cut by 2 bases and J by 1 base, with 11 bases left in between. CDR1 is DFQATT, CDR2 SNEGSKA, per germline (reference sequence). CDR3 size: 14 residues. The CDR3 DNA reads as TGCAGTGCTAGAACTTCGACAGCGAACACTGAAGCTTTCTTT. Translation gives CSARTSTANTEAFF.

There are many counts of this clonotype. The V gene is TRBV5-1, the J gene TRBJ2-2, with unresolved D. Deletions cut 4 bases from V and 4 bases from J, with 14 bases between. The CDR3 sequence is 15 residues long. Germline V lookup: CDR1 SGHRS, CDR2 YFSETQ. The CDR3 here is CASSPTTASTGELFF. The DNA for the CDR3 is TGCGCCAGCAGCCCCACTACAGCGAGCACCGGGGAGCTGTTTTTT.

The table lists this clonotype with many counts. The chain has TRBV28 and TRBJ2-7; 10 positions match TRBD2. Trimming at V came to 7 bases and at J to 7 bases, leaving 25 bases not matched to a gene. CDR1 and CDR2 (germline): MDHEN, SYDVKM. This CDR3 has 19 residues. CDR3 residues: CASTPWASGSERSRSEQYF. The CDR3 nucleotides are TGTGCCAGCACTCCATGGGCTAGCGGGAGTGAGAGGAGTCGGAGTGAGCAGTACTTC.

This clonotype showed up just a few times. The CDR3 region has the DNA TGTGCCGGGGGCGGGACCGGGGAGCTGTTTTTT. Its translation is CAGGGTGELFF. The rearrangement joins TRBV28 to TRBJ2-2; TRBD1 might be the D (6 bases). The V gene lost 11 bases and the J gene lost 5 bases, with 9 bases spanning the gap. From germline, CDR1 is MDHEN and CDR2 SYDVKM. The CDR3 sequence is 11 residues long.

This clonotype was seen repeatedly, ten times or more. V usage is TRBV7-8 and J usage is TRBJ2-5; tentative D call: TRBD1 (6 bases). Germline assignment: CDR1 SGHVS and CDR2 FQNEAQ. Trimming shortened V by 5 bases and J by 7 bases, and 17 bases separated the two germline ends. CDR3 size: 14 residues. The CDR3 nucleotides are TGTGCCAGCAGCCTCGGACAGTTGGATGTGACCCAGTACTTC. It specifies CASSLGQLDVTQYF.

This clonotype has a count of ten or more. The gene calls are TRBV6-9 and TRBJ2-5; 8 bases agree with TRBD1. Germline CDR1 reads MNHGY; CDR2 reads SVAAGI. V dropped 3 bases and J dropped 1; count of bases not matched to a gene: 13. This CDR3 has 18 amino acids. Written as DNA, the CDR3 is TGTGCCAGCAGTTACTGGGGAACAGGGGGTACACTCCAAGAGACCCAGTACTTC. Amino acids: CASSYWGTGGTLQETQYF.

The genes are TRBV20-1 and TRBJ2-3, with 11 bases fitting TRBD2. The V gene's germline CDR1 is DFQATT and CDR2 SNEGSKA (reference sequence). Unmatched junction bases numbered 10, after V lost 3 bases and J lost 2 bases. The CDR3 spans 17 residues. CDR3 DNA: TGCAGTGCTAGTTTAGGAACTAGCGGGAGCAACACAGATACGCAGTATTTT. This encodes CSASLGTSGSNTDTQYF.

This clonotype showed up just a few times. The gene calls are TRBV20-1 and TRBJ1-2; TRBD1 might be the D (5 bases). This CDR3 spans 11 amino acids. V was clipped by 2 bases and J by 9 bases, with 10 bases between them. CDR1 and CDR2 (germline): DFQATT, SNEGSKA (reference sequence). CDR3 DNA sequence: TGCAGTGCTAGATCTCGGGACCGCTACACCTTC. It yields the protein CSARSRDRYTF.

This clonotype was counted at least ten times. The chain has TRBV5-4 and TRBJ2-1, with TRBD2 identical over 14 bases. CDR3 length: 19 amino acids. CDR1 is SGHNT, CDR2 YYREEE, per germline (reference sequence). The V and J ends lost 4 bases and 9 bases, in that order; junction bases with no gene match: 18. CDR3 DNA sequence: TGTGCCAGCAGCCCCCGGACAGGGAAGGGACTAGCGGGAGATGGTGAGCAGTTCTTC. Amino acid sequence: CASSPRTGKGLAGDGEQFF.

In this sample, this clonotype turned up many times. A clone one base away is much larger, so this may be a read error. This sequence joins TRBV27 and TRBJ2-7; 8 bases map to TRBD2. V lost 5 bases, J lost 0 bases, and 3 bases stayed unmatched. Germline V lookup: CDR1 MNHEY, CDR2 SMNVEV (reference sequence). The CDR3 sequence is 14 residues long. CDR3 DNA sequence: TGTGCCAGCAGTGGGAGCGGGAGCTCCTACGAGCAGTACTTC. Translating it yields CASSGSGSSYEQYF.